A single sample gave rise to the 9 T cell receptor beta chains below, sequenced in a study of blood T cell repertoires in COVID-19. Sequencing was performed with immunoSEQ multiplex PCR; in TCRdb, only in-frame clones are kept and a portion is missing. The sample carries about 380,000 clones, nearly 90% recorded once. Sequencing was carried out using peripheral blood. The receptors were sampled from a man between 18 and 35 years old with active or convalescent COVID-19.

This clone was seen a single time. The chain joins TRBV19 to TRBJ1-4; possible D gene TRBD1, 5 bases. V was clipped by 3 bases and J by 4 bases, with 12 bases between them. This CDR3 has 15 residues. Germline CDR1 reads LNHDA; CDR2 reads SQIVND (reference sequence). The CDR3 coding sequence is TGTGCCAGTAGTATCGGGGGAGTTGGTAATGAAAAACTGTTTTTT. It encodes CASSIGGVGNEKLFF.

This sequence joins TRBV9 and TRBJ1-1; the D is unclear. CDR3 length: 14 residues. Trimming removed 4 bases at V and 3 bases at J, with 13 bases between. Germline V CDR1 and CDR2: SGDLS, YYNGEE. For the CDR3, the DNA is TGTGCCAGCAGCCTAGAATGGGGAGACACTGAAGCTTTCTTT. As protein: CASSLEWGDTEAFF.

The chain uses TRBV5-1 and TRBJ2-3; no clear D gene. The CDR3 length is 15 residues. The V and J ends lost 1 base and 1 base respectively, with 10 bases between them. Germline-derived CDR1 and CDR2 are SGHRS and YFSETQ. The CDR3: CASSLLGRRTDTQYF. In DNA, the CDR3 is TGCGCCAGCAGCTTGTTAGGCAGGCGCACAGATACGCAGTATTTT.

This clone has just a few counts. The chain couples TRBV4-2 to TRBJ2-7; D is unclear. With 4 bases removed from V and 0 bases from J, the gap between germline ends came to 7 bases. Looked up from germline, CDR1 is LGHNA and CDR2 is YNFKEQ. The CDR3 runs to 13 residues. The CDR3 loop reads CASSRRGSYEQYF. The CDR3 region has the DNA TGTGCCAGCAGCCGGAGAGGCTCCTACGAGCAGTACTTC.

The chain links TRBV2 to TRBJ2-2; D call uncertain. CDR1 SNHLY and CDR2 FYNNEI come from the germline V gene. The CDR3 loop spans 14 amino acids. Trimming removed 7 bases from V and 4 bases from J, with 13 bases in between. CDR3 bases: TGTGCCAGCACTTCCCTGCGAACCACCGGGGAGCTGTTTTTT. Its translation: CASTSLRTTGELFF.

This clone has a single count. The chain employs TRBV12-3 or TRBV12-4 and TRBJ1-2; D gene unclear. V was cut by 2 bases and J by 4 bases, with 8 bases left in between. This CDR3 spans 13 amino acids. The CDR3 nucleotides read TGTGCCAGCAGTTTACTAGGGAGCTATGGCTACACCTTC. Encoded protein: CASSLLGSYGYTF.

The J gene is TRBJ2-5, the V gene TRBV6-2 or TRBV6-3; tentative D call: TRBD1 (5 bases). V lost 6 bases and J lost 5, with 19 bases in between. CDR1 and CDR2 (germline): MNHEY, SVGEGT. The CDR3 is 15 amino acids. CDR3 region: CASSRQPSPQETQYF. The CDR3, as DNA: TGTGCCAGCAGCAGACAGCCCAGCCCCCAGGAGACCCAGTACTTC.

This chain uses TRBV29-1 with TRBJ1-5, with unresolved D. Germline lookup yields CDR1 SQVTM and CDR2 ANQGSEA. Trimming removed 7 bases from V and 2 bases from J, with 9 bases in between. This CDR3 has 12 residues. Here the CDR3 DNA reads TGCAGCGCAGCCGAAGGCAATCAGCCCCAGCATTTT. Amino acids: CSAAEGNQPQHF.

The chain combines TRBV7-8 with TRBJ2-7; 10 nucleotides match TRBD1. The V gene's germline CDR1 is SGHVS and CDR2 FQNEAQ. The junction had 10 bases not matched to a gene; V was cut back by 6 bases and J by 2 bases. This CDR3 is built from 16 residues. CDR3 sequence (DNA): TGTGCCAGCAGTAAAGTGGACAGGGGGGGAACCTACGAGCAGTACTTC. It specifies CASSKVDRGGTYEQYF.